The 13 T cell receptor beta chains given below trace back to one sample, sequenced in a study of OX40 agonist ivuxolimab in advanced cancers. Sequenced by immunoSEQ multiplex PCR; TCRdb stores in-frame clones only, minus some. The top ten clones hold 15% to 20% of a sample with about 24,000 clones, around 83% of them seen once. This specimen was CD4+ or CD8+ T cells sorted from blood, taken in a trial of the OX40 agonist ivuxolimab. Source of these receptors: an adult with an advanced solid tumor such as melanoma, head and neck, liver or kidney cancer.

The CDR3 sequence: CASSEWGISPLHF. In DNA form, the CDR3 reads TGTGCCAGCAGTGAATGGGGGATTTCACCCCTCCACTTT. The chain carries TRBV25-1 and TRBJ1-6; possible D gene TRBD1, 5 bases. Looked up from germline, CDR1 is MGHDK and CDR2 is SYGVNS. The CDR3 consists of 13 residues. The V gene lost 1 base and the J gene lost 9 bases, with 7 bases spanning the gap.

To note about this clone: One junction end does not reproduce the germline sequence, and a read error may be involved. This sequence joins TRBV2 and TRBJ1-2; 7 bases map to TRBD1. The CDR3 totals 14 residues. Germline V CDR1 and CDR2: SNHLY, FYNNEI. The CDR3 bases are TGTGCCAGCAGAGAAGGGGGACAGTATTATGGCTACACCTTC. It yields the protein CASREGGQYYGYTF. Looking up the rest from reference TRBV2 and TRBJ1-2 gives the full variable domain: EPEVTQTPSHQVTQMGQEVILRCVPISNHLYFYWYRQILGQKVEFLVSFYNNEISEKSEIFDDQFSVERPDGSNFTLKIRSTKLEDSAMYFCASREGGQYYGYTFGSGTRLTVV.

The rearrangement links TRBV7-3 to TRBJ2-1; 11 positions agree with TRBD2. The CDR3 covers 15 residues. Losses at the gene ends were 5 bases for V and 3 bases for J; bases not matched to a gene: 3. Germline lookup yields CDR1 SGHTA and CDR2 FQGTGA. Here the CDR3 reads CASSPTSGGYNEQFF. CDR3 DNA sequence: TGTGCCAGCAGCCCAACTAGCGGGGGCTACAATGAGCAGTTCTTC.

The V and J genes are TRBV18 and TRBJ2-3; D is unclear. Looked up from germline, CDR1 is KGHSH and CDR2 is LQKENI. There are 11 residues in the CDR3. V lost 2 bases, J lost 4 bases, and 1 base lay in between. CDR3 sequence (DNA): TGTGCCAGCTCACCAGCAGATACGCAGTATTTT. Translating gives CASSPADTQYF.

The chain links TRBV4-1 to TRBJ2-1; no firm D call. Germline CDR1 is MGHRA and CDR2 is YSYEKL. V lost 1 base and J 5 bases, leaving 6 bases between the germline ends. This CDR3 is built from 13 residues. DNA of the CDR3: TGCGCCAGCAGCCAAGGAGGTAACAATGAGCAGTTCTTC. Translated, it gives CASSQGGNNEQFF.

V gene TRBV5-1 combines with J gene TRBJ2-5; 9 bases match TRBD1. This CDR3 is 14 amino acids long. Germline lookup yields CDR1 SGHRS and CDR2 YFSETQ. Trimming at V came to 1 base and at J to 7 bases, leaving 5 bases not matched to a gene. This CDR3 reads CASSLTDRGGTQYF. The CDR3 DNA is TGCGCCAGCAGCTTGACGGACAGGGGTGGGACCCAGTACTTC.

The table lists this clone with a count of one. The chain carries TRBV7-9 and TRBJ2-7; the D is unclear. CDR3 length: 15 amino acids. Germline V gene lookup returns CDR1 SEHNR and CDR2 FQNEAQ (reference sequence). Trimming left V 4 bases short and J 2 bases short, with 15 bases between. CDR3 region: CASSSQPYTTYEQYF. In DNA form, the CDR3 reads TGTGCCAGCAGCTCACAACCTTACACCACCTACGAGCAGTACTTC.

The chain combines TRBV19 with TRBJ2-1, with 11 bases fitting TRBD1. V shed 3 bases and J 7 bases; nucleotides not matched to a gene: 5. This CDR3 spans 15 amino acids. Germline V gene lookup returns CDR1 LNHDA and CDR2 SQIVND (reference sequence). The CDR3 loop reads CASSIPRDRGNEQFF. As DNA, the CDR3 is TGTGCCAGTAGTATCCCGCGGGACAGGGGGAATGAGCAGTTCTTC.

The CDR3 reads CASRRDRGLTDTQYF. In DNA, the CDR3 is TGTGCCAGCCGACGGGACAGGGGGTTGACAGATACGCAGTATTTT. V usage is TRBV9 and J usage is TRBJ2-3; TRBD1 agrees at 11 bases. V dropped 7 bases and J dropped 3; count of bases not matched to a gene: 7. Germline CDR1 is SGDLS and CDR2 is YYNGEE. This CDR3 spans 15 amino acids.

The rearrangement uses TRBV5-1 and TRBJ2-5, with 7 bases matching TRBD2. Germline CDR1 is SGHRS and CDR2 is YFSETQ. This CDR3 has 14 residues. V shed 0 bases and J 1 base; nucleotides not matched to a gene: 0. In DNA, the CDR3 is TGCGCCAGCAGCTTGGGACTAGCCCAAGAGACCCAGTACTTC. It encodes CASSLGLAQETQYF.

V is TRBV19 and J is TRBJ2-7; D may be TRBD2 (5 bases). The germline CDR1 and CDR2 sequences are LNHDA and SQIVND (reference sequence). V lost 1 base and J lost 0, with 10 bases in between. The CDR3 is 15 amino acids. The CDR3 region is CASSIVSGSSYEQYF. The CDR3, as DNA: TGTGCCAGTAGTATAGTATCGGGGAGCTCCTACGAGCAGTACTTC.

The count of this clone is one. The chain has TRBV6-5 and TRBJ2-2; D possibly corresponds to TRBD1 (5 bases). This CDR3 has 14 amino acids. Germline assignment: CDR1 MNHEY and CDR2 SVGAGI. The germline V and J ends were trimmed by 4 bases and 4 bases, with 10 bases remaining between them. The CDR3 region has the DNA TGTGCCAGCAGTTTAGGACATTCCACCGGGGAGCTGTTTTTT. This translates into CASSLGHSTGELFF.

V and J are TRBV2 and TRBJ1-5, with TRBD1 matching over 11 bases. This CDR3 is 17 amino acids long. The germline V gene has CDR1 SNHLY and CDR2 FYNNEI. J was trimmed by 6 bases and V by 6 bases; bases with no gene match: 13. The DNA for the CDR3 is TGTGCCAGCAGCACCAACAAAGGACAGGGGGCCGGTCAGCCCCAGCATTTT. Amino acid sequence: CASSTNKGQGAGQPQHF.